One sample yielded the 20 T cell receptor beta chains listed below, sequenced in a study of blood T cell repertoires in COVID-19. Here immunoSEQ multiplex PCR was the method, and the copy in TCRdb shows in-frame clones only, minus some. The sample shows over 120,000 clones, around 83% of them seen only once. Sequencing was performed on peripheral blood. The receptor source for this set is a woman at least 80 years old with acute or convalescent COVID-19.

This rearrangement joins TRBV20-1 to TRBJ1-5; perhaps TRBD1 as D (5 bases). Germline lookup yields CDR1 DFQATT and CDR2 SNEGSKA (reference sequence). The V and J ends lost 3 bases and 2 bases respectively, with 11 bases between them. The CDR3 extends over 14 amino acids. DNA for the CDR3: TGCAGTGCTAGTTTATGGGGGGGCAATCAGCCCCAGCATTTT. It yields the protein CSASLWGGNQPQHF.

This clone was seen once. The chain has TRBV5-1 and TRBJ1-2, with D possibly matching TRBD1 (5 bases). Germline assignment: CDR1 SGHRS and CDR2 YFSETQ. Trimming left V 0 bases short and J 3 bases short, with 9 bases between. The CDR3 length is 14 residues. The CDR3 here is CASSLEPGYYGYTF. The CDR3 region has the DNA TGCGCCAGCAGCTTGGAACCAGGGTACTATGGCTACACCTTC. Full variable domain (rest looked up from reference TRBV5-1 and TRBJ1-2): KAGVTQTPRYLIKTRGQQVTLSCSPISGHRSVSWYQQTPGQGLQFLFEYFSETQRNKGNFPGRFSGRQFSNSRSEMNVSTLELGDSALYLCASSLEPGYYGYTFGSGTRLTVV.

The J gene is TRBJ1-2, the V gene TRBV6-6, with a tentative D call TRBD1 (6 bases). V was pared by 10 bases and J by 4 bases, with 22 bases between. Germline CDR1 and CDR2: MNHNY and SVGAGI (reference sequence). This CDR3 spans 15 amino acids. CDR3 protein: CATGVREDRSYGYTF. The CDR3 nucleotides read TGTGCCACCGGGGTACGAGAGGACAGATCCTATGGCTACACCTTC.

The CDR3: CAISGDSNEQFF. The CDR3 DNA follows: TGTGCCATCAGTGGGGACAGTAATGAGCAGTTCTTC. This chain joins TRBV10-3 and TRBJ2-1; 7 bases fit TRBD1. The CDR3 is 12 residues long. Germline CDR1 reads ENHRY; CDR2 reads SYGVKD. V dropped 4 bases and J dropped 7; count of bases not matched to a gene: 1.

This chain connects TRBV12-5 to TRBJ1-2, with D unclear. Trimming took 2 bases from V and 8 from J, leaving 12 bases between them. CDR1 is LGHNT, CDR2 FRNRAP, per germline. The CDR3 is 13 amino acids. The CDR3 DNA reads TGTGCTAGTGGTTTGAACACAGTATACGGCTACACCTTC. It encodes CASGLNTVYGYTF.

The CDR3 DNA sequence: TGCGCCAGCAGCTTGATTCCGGGGATTAAGAATGGCTACACCTTC. Amino acid sequence: CASSLIPGIKNGYTF. The chain carries TRBV5-1 and TRBJ1-2, with D hard to call. Germline loops: CDR1 SGHRS, CDR2 YFSETQ. The CDR3 totals 15 residues. Trimming pared 1 base from V and 6 bases from J, leaving 16 bases between.

The V and J genes are TRBV6-2 or TRBV6-3 and TRBJ2-7; 10 nucleotides match TRBD2. This CDR3 comprises 15 residues. Germline CDR1 reads MNHEY; CDR2 reads SVGEGT. V shed 5 bases, J shed 0 bases, and the junction held 4 bases outside the gene matches. CDR3 nucleotide sequence: TGTGCCAGCAGTAAAGGACTAGCGGCCTCCTACGAGCAGTACTTC. It is translated as CASSKGLAASYEQYF.

The gene calls are TRBV6-6 and TRBJ2-5, with a possible D match to TRBD2 (6 bases). V was clipped by 10 bases and J by 4 bases, with 16 bases between them. The CDR3 length is 13 residues. The germline V gene encodes CDR1 MNHNY and CDR2 SVGAGI (reference sequence). The CDR3 DNA sequence: TGTGCCACCGCGCGGGGTCACGGAGAGACCCAGTACTTC. Translating it yields CATARGHGETQYF.

The chain combines TRBV7-9 with TRBJ2-5; D not certain. The CDR3 is 15 amino acids. Germline values: CDR1 SEHNR, CDR2 FQNEAQ (reference sequence). V was shortened by 4 bases and J by 5 bases, with 17 bases between the two germline ends. CDR3 nucleotide sequence: TGTGCCAGCAGCTCACAGTCCAGCAGTGTCGAGACCCAGTACTTC. Amino acid sequence: CASSSQSSSVETQYF.

This chain connects TRBV5-1 to TRBJ1-5, with TRBD1 matching 8 bases. The junction had 2 bases not matched to a gene; V was cut back by 4 bases and J by 2 bases. The length of the CDR3 is 14 residues. Germline V gives CDR1 SGHRS, CDR2 YFSETQ. CDR3 residues: CASSVQGGNQPQHF. The CDR3 bases are TGCGCCAGCAGCGTACAGGGGGGCAATCAGCCCCAGCATTTT.

CDR3 nucleotides: TGTGCCAGCTCACCTCAGGAGAACACTGAAGCTTTCTTT. Its translation is CASSPQENTEAFF. The chain carries TRBV18 and TRBJ1-1, with D uncertain. The CDR3 is made up of 13 amino acids. The germline V gene encodes CDR1 KGHSH and CDR2 LQKENI. The V end was cut by 3 bases, the J end by 1 base, with 6 bases between.

The genes are TRBV7-9 and TRBJ2-3, with D maybe TRBD1 (5 bases). The germline V and J ends were trimmed by 2 bases and 1 base, with 13 bases remaining between them. The germline gives CDR1 SEHNR, CDR2 FQNEAQ (reference sequence). CDR3 size: 16 residues. The CDR3 nucleotides read TGTGCCAGCAGCTTAACCAGGGTTGGTCGCACAGATACGCAGTATTTT. It is translated as CASSLTRVGRTDTQYF.

This chain uses TRBV9 with TRBJ1-4, with D possibly being TRBD1 (5 bases). CDR1 is SGDLS and CDR2 is YYNGEE in the germline V gene. The V gene lost 4 bases and the J gene lost 4 bases, with 8 bases spanning the gap. This CDR3 has 13 amino acids. In DNA form, the CDR3 reads TGTGCCAGCAGCCGGGACTTTAATGAAAAACTGTTTTTT. Translated: CASSRDFNEKLFF.

The chain uses TRBV30 and TRBJ1-4, with 11 bases that match TRBD1. V gave up 5 bases and J gave up 3 bases; unmatched junction bases: 5. CDR3 length equals 15 residues. Germline V lookup: CDR1 GTSNPN, CDR2 SVGIG (reference sequence). The CDR3 sequence: CAWGTGGAANEKLFF. The CDR3 coding sequence is TGTGCCTGGGGGACAGGGGGAGCGGCTAATGAAAAACTGTTTTTT.

The CDR3 loop is CASSDPETGNTEAFF. In DNA form, the CDR3 reads TGTGCCAGTAGTGACCCAGAGACTGGGAACACTGAAGCTTTCTTT. The chain joins TRBV19 to TRBJ1-1, with D unresolved. The CDR3 covers 15 residues. CDR1 and CDR2 (germline): LNHDA, SQIVND (reference sequence). Trimming removed 5 bases at V and 1 base at J, with 14 bases between.

The chain employs TRBV7-8 and TRBJ1-2; TRBD1 matches 7 bases. The CDR3 is made up of 15 amino acids. Germline V gene data show CDR1 as SGHVS and CDR2 as FQNEAQ. The junction had 5 bases not matched to a gene; V was cut back by 1 base and J by 3 bases. This CDR3 is CASSLVSGGYYGYTF. DNA for the CDR3: TGTGCCAGCAGCTTAGTCTCAGGGGGATACTATGGCTACACCTTC.

The chain combines TRBV3-1 (or the pseudogene TRBV3-2) with TRBJ1-2; 9 bases align to TRBD1. The trim removed 4 bases at V and 7 bases at J, leaving 4 bases unmatched. The CDR3 runs 13 residues. Germline values: CDR1 LGHDT, CDR2 YNNKEL (reference sequence). CDR3 DNA sequence: TGTGCCAGCAGCCCCAACAGGGGGCTTGGCTACACCTTC. Translation: CASSPNRGLGYTF.

This sequence joins TRBV2 and TRBJ2-5; D is ambiguous. CDR3 length equals 12 residues. The germline V gene has CDR1 SNHLY and CDR2 FYNNEI. V was shortened by 5 bases and J by 3 bases, with 7 bases between the two germline ends. The CDR3 nucleotides read TGTGCCAGCAGTAGATCAGAAGAGACCCAGTACTTC. Protein sequence: CASSRSEETQYF.

The CDR3 is CSVDRTGYDPRGYTF. CDR3 coding DNA: TGCAGCGTTGATCGAACAGGGTACGACCCCCGGGGCTACACCTTC. The chain uses TRBV29-1 and TRBJ1-2, with D possibly TRBD1 on 6 matching bases. This CDR3 has 15 residues. CDR1 and CDR2 (germline): SQVTM, ANQGSEA. The V gene lost 3 bases and the J gene lost 8 bases, with 22 bases spanning the gap.

This chain links TRBV7-2 with TRBJ2-5; 9 nucleotides line up with TRBD1. This CDR3 has 16 residues. The V and J ends lost 3 bases and 2 bases, in that order; junction bases with no gene match: 7. CDR1 SGHTA and CDR2 FQGNSA come from the germline V gene. CDR3 bases: TGTGCCAGCAGCTTGTACAGGGGGCTGGGGCAAGAGACCCAGTACTTC. Its translation: CASSLYRGLGQETQYF.